This TCR beta chain was profiled in a study of technical replicates of blood from a handful of donors (dated by TCRdb to the late 2010s). The germline V gene provides CDR1 LGHNT and CDR2 FRNRAP. The CDR3 sequence holds 16 residues, the cysteine and phenylalanine included. Solely the CDR3 DNA is kept, with 48 bases framed from the first base. V is clipped by 4 bases and J by 6 bases, and the sequence between their germline boundaries is 19 bases long. About this clone: Its specific antigen is unknown. No per-base quality is available; no much larger clone lies one base away.

The library was built by means of the immunoSEQ multiplex PCR assay. TCRdb holds this immuneACCESS table with in-frame rearrangements only. Some clones are missing; in checked studies, unresolved V genes explain under half, and the rest has no known cause. The sample table contains 11,000 to 15,000 clones; only one count was recorded for about four fifths of them. About an eighth of the sample lies in the top ten. Sequencing was done on a sample of PBMCs. The receptor was isolated from a human donor in good health. Recombination linked TRBV12-5 to TRBJ1-5; the D gene lacks a confident call. The CDR3 is CASGSPSGGFGQPQHF. Here is the DNA: TGTGCTAGTGGTTCCCCTTCTGGAGGGTTTGGTCAGCCCCAGCATTTT.